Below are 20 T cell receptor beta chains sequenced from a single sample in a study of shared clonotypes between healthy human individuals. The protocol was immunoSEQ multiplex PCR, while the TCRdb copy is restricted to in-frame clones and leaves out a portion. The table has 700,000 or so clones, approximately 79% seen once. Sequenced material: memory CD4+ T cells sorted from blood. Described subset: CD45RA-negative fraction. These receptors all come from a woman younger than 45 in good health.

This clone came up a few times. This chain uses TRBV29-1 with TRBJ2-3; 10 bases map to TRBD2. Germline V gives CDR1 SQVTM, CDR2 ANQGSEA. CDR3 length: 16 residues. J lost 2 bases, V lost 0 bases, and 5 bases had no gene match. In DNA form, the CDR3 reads TGCAGCGTTGAAGATCTGAGCGGGAGGGCCACAGATACGCAGTATTTT. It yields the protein CSVEDLSGRATDTQYF.

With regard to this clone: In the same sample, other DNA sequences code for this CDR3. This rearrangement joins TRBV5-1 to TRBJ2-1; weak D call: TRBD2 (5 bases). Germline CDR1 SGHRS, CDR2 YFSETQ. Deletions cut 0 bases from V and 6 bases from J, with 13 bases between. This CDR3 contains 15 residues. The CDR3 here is CASSLGTEGLNEQFF. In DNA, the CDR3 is TGCGCCAGCAGCTTGGGGACCGAGGGCCTCAATGAGCAGTTCTTC.

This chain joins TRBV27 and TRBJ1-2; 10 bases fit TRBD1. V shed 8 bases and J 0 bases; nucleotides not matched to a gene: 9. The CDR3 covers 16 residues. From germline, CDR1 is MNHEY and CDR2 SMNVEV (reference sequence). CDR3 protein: CASASGTGASNYGYTF. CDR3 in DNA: TGTGCCAGCGCATCCGGGACAGGGGCTTCTAACTATGGCTACACCTTC.

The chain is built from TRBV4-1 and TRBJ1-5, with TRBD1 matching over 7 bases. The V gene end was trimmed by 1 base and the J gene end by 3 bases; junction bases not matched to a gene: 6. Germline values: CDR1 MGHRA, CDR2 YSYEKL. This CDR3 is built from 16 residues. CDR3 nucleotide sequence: TGCGCCAGCAGCCAAGTTGAGGGGGCGGTCAATCAGCCCCAGCATTTT. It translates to CASSQVEGAVNQPQHF.

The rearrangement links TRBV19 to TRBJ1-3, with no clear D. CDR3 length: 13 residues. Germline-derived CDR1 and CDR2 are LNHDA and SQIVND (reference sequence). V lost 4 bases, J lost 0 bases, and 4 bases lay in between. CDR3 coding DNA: TGTGCCAGTAGTACCCGCTCTGGAAACACCATATATTTT. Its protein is CASSTRSGNTIYF.

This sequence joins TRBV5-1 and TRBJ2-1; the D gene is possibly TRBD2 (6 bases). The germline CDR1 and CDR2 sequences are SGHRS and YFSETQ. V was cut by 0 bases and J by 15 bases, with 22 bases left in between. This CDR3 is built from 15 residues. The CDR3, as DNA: TGCGCCAGCAGCTTGGGGGACTCGACCTCGGGTAGAGGGTTCTTC. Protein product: CASSLGDSTSGRGFF.

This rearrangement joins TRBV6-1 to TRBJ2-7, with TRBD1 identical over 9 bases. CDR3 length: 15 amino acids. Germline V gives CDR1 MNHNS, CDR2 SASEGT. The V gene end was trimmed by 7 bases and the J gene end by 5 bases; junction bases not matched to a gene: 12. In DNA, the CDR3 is TGTGCCAGCATTTTAAACCCGGGACAGGGTCACGAGCAGTACTTC. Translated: CASILNPGQGHEQYF.

The CDR3 DNA reads TGTGCCAGCAGTGATCGACAGCGTTACTACGAGCAGTACTTC. It translates to CASSDRQRYYEQYF. V and J are TRBV2 and TRBJ2-7, with D perhaps TRBD1 (5 bases). This CDR3 contains 14 residues. Germline loops: CDR1 SNHLY, CDR2 FYNNEI. Trimming took off 3 bases at V and 3 bases at J, with 12 bases between the two ends. The full variable domain, with the rest looked up from reference TRBV2 and TRBJ2-7, is EPEVTQTPSHQVTQMGQEVILRCVPISNHLYFYWYRQILGQKVEFLVSFYNNEISEKSEIFDDQFSVERPDGSNFTLKIRSTKLEDSAMYFCASSDRQRYYEQYFGPGTRLTVT.

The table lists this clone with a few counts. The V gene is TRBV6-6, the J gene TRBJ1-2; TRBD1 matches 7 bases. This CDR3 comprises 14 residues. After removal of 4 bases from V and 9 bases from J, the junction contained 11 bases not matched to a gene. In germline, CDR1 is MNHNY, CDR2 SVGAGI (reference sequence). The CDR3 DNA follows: TGTGCCAGCAGTTCCAGCGACAGGGAAGGTAGCTACACCTTC. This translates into CASSSSDREGSYTF.

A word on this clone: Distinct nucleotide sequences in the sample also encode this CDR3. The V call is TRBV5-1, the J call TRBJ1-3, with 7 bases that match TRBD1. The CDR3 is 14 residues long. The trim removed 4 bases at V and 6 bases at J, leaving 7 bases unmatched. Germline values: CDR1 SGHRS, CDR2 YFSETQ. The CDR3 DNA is TGCGCCAGCAGCCCCGGGACAGCGGTAAACACCATATATTTT. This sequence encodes CASSPGTAVNTIYF.

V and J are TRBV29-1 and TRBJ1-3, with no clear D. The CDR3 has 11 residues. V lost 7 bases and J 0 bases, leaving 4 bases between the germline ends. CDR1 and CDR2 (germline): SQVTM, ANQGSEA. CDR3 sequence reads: CSANSGNTIYF. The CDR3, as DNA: TGCAGCGCCAACTCTGGAAACACCATATATTTT.

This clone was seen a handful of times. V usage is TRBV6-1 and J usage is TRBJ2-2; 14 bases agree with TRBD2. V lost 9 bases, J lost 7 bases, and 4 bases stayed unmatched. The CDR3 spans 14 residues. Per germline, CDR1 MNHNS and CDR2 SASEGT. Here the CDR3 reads CASPGLAGVGELFF. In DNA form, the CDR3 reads TGTGCCAGTCCGGGACTAGCGGGAGTCGGGGAGCTGTTTTTT.

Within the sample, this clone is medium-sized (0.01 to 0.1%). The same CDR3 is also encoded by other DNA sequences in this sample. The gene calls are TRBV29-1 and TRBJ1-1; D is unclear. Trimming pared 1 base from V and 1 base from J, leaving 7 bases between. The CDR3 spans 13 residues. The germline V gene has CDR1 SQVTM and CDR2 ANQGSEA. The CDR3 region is CSVEVVENTEAFF. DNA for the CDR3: TGCAGCGTTGAAGTTGTTGAGAACACTGAAGCTTTCTTT.

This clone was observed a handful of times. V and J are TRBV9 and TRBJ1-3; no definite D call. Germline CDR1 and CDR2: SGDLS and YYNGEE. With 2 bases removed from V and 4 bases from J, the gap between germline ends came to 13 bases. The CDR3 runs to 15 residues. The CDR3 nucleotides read TGTGCCAGCAGCGTGGGGAATCCCCGAGGAAACACCATATATTTT. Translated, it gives CASSVGNPRGNTIYF.

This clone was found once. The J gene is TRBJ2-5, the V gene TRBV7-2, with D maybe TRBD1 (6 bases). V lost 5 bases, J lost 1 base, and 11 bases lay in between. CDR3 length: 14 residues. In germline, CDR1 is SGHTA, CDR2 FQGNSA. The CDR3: CASSPRTVQETQYF. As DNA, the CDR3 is TGTGCCAGCAGCCCCCGGACAGTCCAAGAGACCCAGTACTTC.

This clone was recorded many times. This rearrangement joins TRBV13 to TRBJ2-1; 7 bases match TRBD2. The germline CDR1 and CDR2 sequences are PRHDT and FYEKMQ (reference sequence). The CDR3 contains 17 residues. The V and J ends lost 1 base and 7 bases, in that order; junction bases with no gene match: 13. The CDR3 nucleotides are TGTGCCAGCAGCTTAGTCCGAGGACTAGGGTCCGTGAATGAGCAGTTCTTC. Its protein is CASSLVRGLGSVNEQFF.

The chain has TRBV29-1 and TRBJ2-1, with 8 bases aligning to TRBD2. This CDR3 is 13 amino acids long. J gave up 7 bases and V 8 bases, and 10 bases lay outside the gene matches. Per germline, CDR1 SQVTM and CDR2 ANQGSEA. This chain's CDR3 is CSYLRLAGNEQFF. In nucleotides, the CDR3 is TGCAGCTACCTTCGGCTAGCGGGTAATGAGCAGTTCTTC.

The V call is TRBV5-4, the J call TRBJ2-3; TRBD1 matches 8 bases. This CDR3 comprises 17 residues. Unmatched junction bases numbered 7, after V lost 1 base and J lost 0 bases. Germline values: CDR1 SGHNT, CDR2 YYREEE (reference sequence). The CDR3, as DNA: TGTGCCAGCAGCTTGTTTGGGACAGGATTGAGCACAGATACGCAGTATTTT. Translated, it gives CASSLFGTGLSTDTQYF.

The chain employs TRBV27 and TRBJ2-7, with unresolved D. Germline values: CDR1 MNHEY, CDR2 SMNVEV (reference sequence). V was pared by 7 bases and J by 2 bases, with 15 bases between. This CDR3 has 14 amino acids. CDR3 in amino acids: CASTPQGRTYEQYF. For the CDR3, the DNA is TGTGCCAGCACCCCACAAGGTAGAACCTACGAGCAGTACTTC.

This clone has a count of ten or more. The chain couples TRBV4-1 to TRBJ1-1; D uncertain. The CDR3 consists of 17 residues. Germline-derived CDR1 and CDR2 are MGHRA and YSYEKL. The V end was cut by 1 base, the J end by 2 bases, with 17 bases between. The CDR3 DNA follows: TGCGCCAGCAGCCAAGTGTTCAACCAACAATCAAACACTGAAGCTTTCTTT. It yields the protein CASSQVFNQQSNTEAFF.